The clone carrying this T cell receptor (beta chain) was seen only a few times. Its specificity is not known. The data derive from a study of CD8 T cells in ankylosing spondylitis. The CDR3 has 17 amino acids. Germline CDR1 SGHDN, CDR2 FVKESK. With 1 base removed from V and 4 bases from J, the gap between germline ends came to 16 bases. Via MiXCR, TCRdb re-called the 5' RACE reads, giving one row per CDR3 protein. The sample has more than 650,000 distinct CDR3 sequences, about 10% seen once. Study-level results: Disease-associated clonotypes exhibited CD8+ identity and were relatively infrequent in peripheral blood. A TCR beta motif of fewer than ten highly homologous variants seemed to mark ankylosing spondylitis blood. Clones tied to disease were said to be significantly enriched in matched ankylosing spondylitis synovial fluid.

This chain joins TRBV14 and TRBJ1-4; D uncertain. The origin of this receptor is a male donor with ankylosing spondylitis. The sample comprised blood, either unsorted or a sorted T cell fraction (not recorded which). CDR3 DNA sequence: TGTGCCAGCAGCCAAGGAATTTCGTCCTCCCATAATGAAAAACTGTTTTTT. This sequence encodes CASSQGISSSHNEKLFF.